The T cell receptor beta chain under discussion was sequenced for a study of T cells in localized non-small cell lung cancer. Generated by immunoSEQ multiplex PCR, the TCRdb table keeps only in-frame clones and is missing some. The top ten hold more than 2% of the sample, which has tens of thousands of clones, 70% to 90% seen once. Germline V gives CDR1 SGHAT, CDR2 FQDESV (reference sequence). Germline trimming cut 1 base from V and 7 bases from J; bases unmatched to any gene: 3. This CDR3 has 15 amino acids. This sequence originates from a man aged 40 to 70 with stage II lung adenocarcinoma. This chain joins TRBV11-1 and TRBJ2-2; 10 bases map to TRBD1. The sequencing used PBMCs, collected before any cancer treatment. CDR3 in DNA: TGTGCCAGCAGCTTAGTCGGACAGGGGGTCGGGGAGCTGTTTTTT. Amino acid sequence: CASSLVGQGVGELFF.